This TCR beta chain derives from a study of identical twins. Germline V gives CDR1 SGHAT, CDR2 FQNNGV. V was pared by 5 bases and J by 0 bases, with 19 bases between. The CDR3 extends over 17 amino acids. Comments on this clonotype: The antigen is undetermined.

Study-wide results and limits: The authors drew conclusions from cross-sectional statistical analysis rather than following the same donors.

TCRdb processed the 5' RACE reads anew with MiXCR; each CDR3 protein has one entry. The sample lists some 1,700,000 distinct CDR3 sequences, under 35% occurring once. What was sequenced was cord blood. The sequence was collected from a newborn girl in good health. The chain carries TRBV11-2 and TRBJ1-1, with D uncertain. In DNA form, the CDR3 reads TGTGCCAGCAGCCTTCCCCATATCGGGTCGATGAACACTGAAGCTTTCTTT. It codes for CASSLPHIGSMNTEAFF.